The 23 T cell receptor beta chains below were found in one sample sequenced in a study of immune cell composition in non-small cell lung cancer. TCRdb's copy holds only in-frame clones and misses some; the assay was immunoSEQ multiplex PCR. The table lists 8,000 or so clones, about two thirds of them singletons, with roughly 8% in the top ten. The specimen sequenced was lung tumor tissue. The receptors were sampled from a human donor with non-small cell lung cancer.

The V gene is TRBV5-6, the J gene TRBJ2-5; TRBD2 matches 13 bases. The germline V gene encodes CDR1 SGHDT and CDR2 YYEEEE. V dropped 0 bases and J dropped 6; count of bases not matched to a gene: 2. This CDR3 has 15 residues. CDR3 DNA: TGTGCCAGCAGCTTGGGACTAGCGGGAGGCCAGACCCAGTACTTC. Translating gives CASSLGLAGGQTQYF. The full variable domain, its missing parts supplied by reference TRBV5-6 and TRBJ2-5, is DAGVTQSPTHLIKTRGQQVTLRCSPKSGHDTVSWYQQALGQGPQFIFQYYEEEERQRGNFPDRFSGHQFPNYSSELNVNALLLGDSALYLCASSLGLAGGQTQYFGPGTRLLVL.

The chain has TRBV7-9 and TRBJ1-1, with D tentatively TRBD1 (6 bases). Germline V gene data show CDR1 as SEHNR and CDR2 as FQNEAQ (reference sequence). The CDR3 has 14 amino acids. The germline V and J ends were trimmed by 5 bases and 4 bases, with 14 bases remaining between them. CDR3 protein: CASSQPQQGTEAFF. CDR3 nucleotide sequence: TGTGCCAGCAGCCAACCCCAACAGGGCACTGAAGCTTTCTTT.

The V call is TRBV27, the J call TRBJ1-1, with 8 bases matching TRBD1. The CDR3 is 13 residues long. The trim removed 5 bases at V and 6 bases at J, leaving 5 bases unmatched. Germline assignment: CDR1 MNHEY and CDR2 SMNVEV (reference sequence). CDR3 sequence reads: CASSRTGRAEAFF. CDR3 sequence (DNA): TGTGCCAGCAGTCGGACAGGGCGGGCTGAAGCTTTCTTT.

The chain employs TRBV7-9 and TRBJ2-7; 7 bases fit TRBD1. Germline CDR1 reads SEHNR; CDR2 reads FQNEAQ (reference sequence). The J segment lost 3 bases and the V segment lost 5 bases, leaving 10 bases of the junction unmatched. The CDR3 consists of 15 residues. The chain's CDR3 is CASSQATAGGYEQYF. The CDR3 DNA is TGTGCCAGCAGCCAAGCAACGGCAGGGGGCTACGAGCAGTACTTC.

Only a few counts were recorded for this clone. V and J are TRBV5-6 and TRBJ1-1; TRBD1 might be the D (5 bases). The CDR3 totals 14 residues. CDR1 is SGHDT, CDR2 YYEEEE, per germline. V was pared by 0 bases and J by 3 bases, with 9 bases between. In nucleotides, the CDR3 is TGTGCCAGCAGCTTGGTAGCAGGGTACACTGAAGCTTTCTTT. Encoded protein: CASSLVAGYTEAFF.

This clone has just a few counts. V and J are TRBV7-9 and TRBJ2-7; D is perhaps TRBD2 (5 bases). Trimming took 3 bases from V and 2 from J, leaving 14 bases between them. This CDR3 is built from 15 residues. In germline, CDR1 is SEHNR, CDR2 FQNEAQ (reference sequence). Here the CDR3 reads CASSLGSGGTYEQYF. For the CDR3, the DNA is TGTGCCAGCAGCTTGGGGTCAGGAGGAACCTACGAGCAGTACTTC. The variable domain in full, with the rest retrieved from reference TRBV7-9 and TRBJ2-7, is DTGVSQNPRHKITKRGQNVTFRCDPISEHNRLYWYRQTLGQGPEFLTYFQNEAQLEKSRLLSDRFSAERPKGSFSTLEIQRTEQGDSAMYLCASSLGSGGTYEQYFGPGTRLTVT.

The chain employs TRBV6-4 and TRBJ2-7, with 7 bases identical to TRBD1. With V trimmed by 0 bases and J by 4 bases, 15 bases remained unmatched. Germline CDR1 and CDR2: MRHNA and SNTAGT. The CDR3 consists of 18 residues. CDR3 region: CASSDSGRAKGARYEQYF. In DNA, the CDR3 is TGTGCCAGCAGTGACTCTGGGCGGGCGAAGGGGGCAAGGTACGAGCAGTACTTC.

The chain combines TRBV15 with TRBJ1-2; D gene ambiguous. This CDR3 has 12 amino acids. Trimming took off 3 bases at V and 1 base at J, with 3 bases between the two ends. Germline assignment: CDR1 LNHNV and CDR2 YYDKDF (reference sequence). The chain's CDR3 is CATSSGNYGYTF. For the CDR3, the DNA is TGTGCCACCAGCAGCGGTAACTATGGCTACACCTTC.

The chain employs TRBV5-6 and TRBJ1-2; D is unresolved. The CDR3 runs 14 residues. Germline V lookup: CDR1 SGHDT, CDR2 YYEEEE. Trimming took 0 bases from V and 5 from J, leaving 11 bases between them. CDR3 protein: CASSLVAEEYGYTF. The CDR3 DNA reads TGTGCCAGCAGCTTGGTGGCAGAAGAATATGGCTACACCTTC.

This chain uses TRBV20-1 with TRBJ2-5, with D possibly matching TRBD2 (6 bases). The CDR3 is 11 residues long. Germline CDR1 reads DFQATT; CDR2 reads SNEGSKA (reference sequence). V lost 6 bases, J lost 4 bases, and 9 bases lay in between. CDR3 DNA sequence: TGCAGTGCGGGAGGACGAGAGACCCAGTACTTC. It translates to CSAGGRETQYF.

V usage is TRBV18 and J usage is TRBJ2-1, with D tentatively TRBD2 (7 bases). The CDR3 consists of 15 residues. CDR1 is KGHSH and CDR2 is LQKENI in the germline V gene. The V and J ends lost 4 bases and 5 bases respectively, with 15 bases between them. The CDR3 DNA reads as TGTGCCAGCTCACTGGGCGGGGGCGGAAACAATGAGCAGTTCTTC. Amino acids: CASSLGGGGNNEQFF.

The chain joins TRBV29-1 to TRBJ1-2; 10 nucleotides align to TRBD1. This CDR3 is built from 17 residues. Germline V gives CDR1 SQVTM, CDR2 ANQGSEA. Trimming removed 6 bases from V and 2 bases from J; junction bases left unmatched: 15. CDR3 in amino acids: CSVQGPGQGKGNYGYTF. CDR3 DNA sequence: TGCAGCGTCCAAGGGCCGGGACAGGGGAAGGGAAACTATGGCTACACCTTC.

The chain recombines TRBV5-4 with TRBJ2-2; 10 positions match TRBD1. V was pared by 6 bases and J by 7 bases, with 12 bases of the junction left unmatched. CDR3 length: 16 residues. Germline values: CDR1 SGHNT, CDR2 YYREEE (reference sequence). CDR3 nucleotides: TGTGCCAGCACAGGGACAGGGGTCTCCACCAGCGGGGAGCTGTTTTTT. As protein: CASTGTGVSTSGELFF.

CDR3 loop: CASSVTSGGQGGSGTQYF. Written as DNA, the CDR3 is TGTGCCAGCAGCGTGACCTCGGGGGGACAGGGAGGGTCCGGTACGCAGTATTTT. The chain employs TRBV9 and TRBJ2-3; 9 bases fit TRBD1. CDR3 length: 18 amino acids. V shed 2 bases, J shed 8 bases, and the junction held 18 bases outside the gene matches. Germline CDR1 reads SGDLS; CDR2 reads YYNGEE.

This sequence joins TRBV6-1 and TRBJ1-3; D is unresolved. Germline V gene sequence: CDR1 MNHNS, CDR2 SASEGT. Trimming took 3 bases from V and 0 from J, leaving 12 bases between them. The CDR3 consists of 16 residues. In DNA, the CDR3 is TGTGCCAGCAGTGACGCCGTCGGGTCCTCTGGAAACACCATATATTTT. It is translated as CASSDAVGSSGNTIYF.

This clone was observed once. The CDR3 DNA follows: TGCAGTGTCAGGGCCTCCTACGAGCAGTACTTC. Translating it yields CSVRASYEQYF. V gene TRBV20-1 combines with J gene TRBJ2-7; TRBD1 is a possible D gene (5 bases). V was clipped by 7 bases and J by 0 bases, with 7 bases between them. The CDR3 spans 11 residues. Germline V lookup: CDR1 DFQATT, CDR2 SNEGSKA (reference sequence).

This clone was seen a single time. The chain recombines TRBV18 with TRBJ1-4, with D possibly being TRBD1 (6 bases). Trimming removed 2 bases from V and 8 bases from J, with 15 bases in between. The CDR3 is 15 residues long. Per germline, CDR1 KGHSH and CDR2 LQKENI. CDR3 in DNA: TGTGCCAGCTCACCAAGACAGGACCCGTCGGAAAAACTGTTTTTT. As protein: CASSPRQDPSEKLFF.

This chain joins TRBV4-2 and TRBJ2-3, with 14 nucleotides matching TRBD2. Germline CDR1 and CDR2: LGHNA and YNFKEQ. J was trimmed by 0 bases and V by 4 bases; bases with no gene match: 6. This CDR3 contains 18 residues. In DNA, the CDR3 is TGTGCCAGCAGCCTGGGACTAGCGGGGGCCTCTAGCACAGATACGCAGTATTTT. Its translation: CASSLGLAGASSTDTQYF.

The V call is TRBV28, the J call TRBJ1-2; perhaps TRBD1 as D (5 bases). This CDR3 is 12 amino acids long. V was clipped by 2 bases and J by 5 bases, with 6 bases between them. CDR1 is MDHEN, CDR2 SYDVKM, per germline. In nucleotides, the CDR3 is TGTGCCAGCAGTTTAAAGGGGTATGGCTACACCTTC. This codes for CASSLKGYGYTF.

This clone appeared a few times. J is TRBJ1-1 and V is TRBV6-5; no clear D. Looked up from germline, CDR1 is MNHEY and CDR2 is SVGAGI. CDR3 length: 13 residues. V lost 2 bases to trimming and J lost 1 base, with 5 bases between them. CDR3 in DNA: TGTGCCAGCAGTTACGGCAGGAACACTGAAGCTTTCTTT. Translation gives CASSYGRNTEAFF.

The CDR3 DNA reads TGCGCCAGCAGTGAAGGGGTGGGCAGGGGGAAGGTAAACGAGCAGTACTTC. Residues: CASSEGVGRGKVNEQYF. This chain joins TRBV10-1 and TRBJ2-7, with 7 bases that match TRBD1. The CDR3 covers 17 residues. Per the germline V gene, CDR1 is WNHNN and CDR2 is SYGVQD (reference sequence). V shed 3 bases, J shed 5 bases, and the junction held 16 bases outside the gene matches.

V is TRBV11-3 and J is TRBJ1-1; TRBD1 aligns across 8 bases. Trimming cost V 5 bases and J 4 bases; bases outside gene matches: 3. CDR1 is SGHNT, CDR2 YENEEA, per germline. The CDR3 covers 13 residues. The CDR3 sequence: CASSDRGITEAFF. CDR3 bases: TGTGCCAGCAGCGACAGGGGAATCACTGAAGCTTTCTTT.

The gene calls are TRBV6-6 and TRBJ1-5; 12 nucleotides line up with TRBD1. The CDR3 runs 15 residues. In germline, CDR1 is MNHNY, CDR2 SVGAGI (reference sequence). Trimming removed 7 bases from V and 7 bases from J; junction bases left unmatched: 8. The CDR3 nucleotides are TGTGCCAGCACCCCCCGGGACAGGGGGCGACAGCCCCAGCATTTT. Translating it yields CASTPRDRGRQPQHF.